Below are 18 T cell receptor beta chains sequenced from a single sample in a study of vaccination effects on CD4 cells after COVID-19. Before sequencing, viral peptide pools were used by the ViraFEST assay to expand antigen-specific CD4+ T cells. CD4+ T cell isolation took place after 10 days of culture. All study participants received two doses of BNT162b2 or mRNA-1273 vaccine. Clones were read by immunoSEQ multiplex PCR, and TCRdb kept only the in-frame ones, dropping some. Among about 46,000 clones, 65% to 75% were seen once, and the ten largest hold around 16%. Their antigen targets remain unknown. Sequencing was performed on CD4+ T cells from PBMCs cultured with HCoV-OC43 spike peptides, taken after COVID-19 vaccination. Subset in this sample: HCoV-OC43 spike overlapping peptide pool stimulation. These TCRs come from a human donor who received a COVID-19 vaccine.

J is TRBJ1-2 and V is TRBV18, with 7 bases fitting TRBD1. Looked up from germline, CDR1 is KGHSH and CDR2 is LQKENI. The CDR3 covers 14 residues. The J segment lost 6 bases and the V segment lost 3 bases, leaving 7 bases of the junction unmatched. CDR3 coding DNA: TGTGCCAGCTCACCGGAACACAGGGGCAATGGCTACACCTTC. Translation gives CASSPEHRGNGYTF. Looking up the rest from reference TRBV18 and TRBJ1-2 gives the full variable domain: NAGVMQNPRHLVRRRGQEARLRCSPMKGHSHVYWYRQLPEEGLKFMVYLQKENIIDESGMPKERFSAEFPKEGPSILRIQQVVRGDSAAYFCASSPEHRGNGYTFGSGTRLTVV.

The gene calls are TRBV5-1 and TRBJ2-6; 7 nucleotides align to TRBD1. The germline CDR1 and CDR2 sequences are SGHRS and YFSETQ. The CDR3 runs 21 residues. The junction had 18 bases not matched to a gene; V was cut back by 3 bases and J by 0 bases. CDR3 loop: CASSWVQFGTVGRSGANVLTF. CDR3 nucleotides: TGCGCCAGCAGCTGGGTTCAATTCGGGACAGTGGGACGCTCTGGGGCCAACGTCCTGACTTTC.

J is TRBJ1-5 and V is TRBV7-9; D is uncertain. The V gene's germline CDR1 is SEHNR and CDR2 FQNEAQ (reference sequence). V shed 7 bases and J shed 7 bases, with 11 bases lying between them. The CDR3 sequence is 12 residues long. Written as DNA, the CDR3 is TGTGCCAGCACCCAGGAAGGGCAGCCCCAGCATTTT. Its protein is CASTQEGQPQHF.

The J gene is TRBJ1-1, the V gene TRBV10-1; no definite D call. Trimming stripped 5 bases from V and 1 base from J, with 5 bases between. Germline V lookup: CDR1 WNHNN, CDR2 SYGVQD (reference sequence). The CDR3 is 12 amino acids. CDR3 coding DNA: TGCGCCAGCAGTAAGGGGAACACTGAAGCTTTCTTT. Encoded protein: CASSKGNTEAFF.

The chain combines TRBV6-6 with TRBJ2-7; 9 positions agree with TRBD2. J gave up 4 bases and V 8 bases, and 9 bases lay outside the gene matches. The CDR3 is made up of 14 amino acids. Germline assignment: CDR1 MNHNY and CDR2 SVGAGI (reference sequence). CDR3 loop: CASSGAGGPYEQYF. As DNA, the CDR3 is TGTGCCAGCTCAGGGGCGGGAGGGCCGTACGAGCAGTACTTC.

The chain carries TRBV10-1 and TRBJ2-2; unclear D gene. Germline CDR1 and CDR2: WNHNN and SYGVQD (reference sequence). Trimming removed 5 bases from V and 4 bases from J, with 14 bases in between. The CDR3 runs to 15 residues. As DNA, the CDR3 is TGCGCCAGCAGTAATACCGGAGAAGTCACCGGGGAGCTGTTTTTT. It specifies CASSNTGEVTGELFF.

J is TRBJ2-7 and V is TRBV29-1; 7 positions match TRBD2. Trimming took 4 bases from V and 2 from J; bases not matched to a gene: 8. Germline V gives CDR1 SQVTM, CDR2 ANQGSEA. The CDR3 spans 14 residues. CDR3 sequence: CSVVRGDGTYEQYF. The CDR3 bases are TGCAGCGTTGTACGGGGGGATGGAACCTACGAGCAGTACTTC.

The CDR3 bases are TGTGCCAGCAGCCCGACGGGGGCACCCCTCCACTTT. Encoded protein: CASSPTGAPLHF. The chain joins TRBV7-2 to TRBJ1-6, with D possibly being TRBD1 (5 bases). V lost 5 bases to trimming and J lost 11 bases, with 10 bases between them. The CDR3 length is 12 residues. The germline gives CDR1 SGHTA, CDR2 FQGNSA.

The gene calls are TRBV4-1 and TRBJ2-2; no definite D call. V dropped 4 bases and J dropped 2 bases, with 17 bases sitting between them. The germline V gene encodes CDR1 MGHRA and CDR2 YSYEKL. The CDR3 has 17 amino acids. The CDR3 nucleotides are TGCGCCAGCAGCCTTTTACCTAGGGCCGTAAACACCGGGGAGCTGTTTTTT. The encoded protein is CASSLLPRAVNTGELFF.

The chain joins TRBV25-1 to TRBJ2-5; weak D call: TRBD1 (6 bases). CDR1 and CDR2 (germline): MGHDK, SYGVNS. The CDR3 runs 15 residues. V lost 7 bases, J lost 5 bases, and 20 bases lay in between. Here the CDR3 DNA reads TGTGCCAGCATAGCACAGGGAAGGGGGTGGGAGACCCAGTACTTC. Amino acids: CASIAQGRGWETQYF. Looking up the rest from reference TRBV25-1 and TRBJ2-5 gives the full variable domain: EADIYQTPRYLVIGTGKKITLECSQTMGHDKMYWYQQDPGMELHLIHYSYGVNSTEKGDLSSESTVSRIRTEHFPLTLESARPSHTSQYLCASIAQGRGWETQYFGPGTRLLVL.

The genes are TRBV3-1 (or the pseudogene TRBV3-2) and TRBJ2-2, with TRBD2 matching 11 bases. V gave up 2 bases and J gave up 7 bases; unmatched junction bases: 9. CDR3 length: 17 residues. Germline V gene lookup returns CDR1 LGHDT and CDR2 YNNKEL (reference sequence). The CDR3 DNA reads TGTGCCAGCAGCCAACCGGGACTAGCGGAGCTCGACGGGGAGCTGTTTTTT. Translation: CASSQPGLAELDGELFF.

Here the CDR3 reads CASSSPNQADTQYF. The CDR3 region has the DNA TGTGCCAGCAGCTCTCCTAACCAGGCAGATACGCAGTATTTT. The rearrangement uses TRBV7-2 and TRBJ2-3; D not certain. Trimming removed 4 bases at V and 4 bases at J, with 12 bases between. Germline CDR1 and CDR2: SGHTA and FQGNSA. The CDR3 runs to 14 residues.

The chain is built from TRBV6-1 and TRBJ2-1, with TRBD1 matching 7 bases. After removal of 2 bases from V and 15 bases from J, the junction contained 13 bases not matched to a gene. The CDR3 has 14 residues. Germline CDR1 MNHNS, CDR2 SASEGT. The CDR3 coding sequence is TGTGCCAGCAGTGAAAAAGTCTCGGGACAGTGGGGGTTCTTC. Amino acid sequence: CASSEKVSGQWGFF.

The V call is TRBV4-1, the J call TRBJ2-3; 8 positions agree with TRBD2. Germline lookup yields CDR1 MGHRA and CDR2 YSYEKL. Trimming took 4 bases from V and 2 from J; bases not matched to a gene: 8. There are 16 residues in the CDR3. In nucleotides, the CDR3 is TGCGCCAGCAGCCCTAGCTTAGCGGGATCCACAGATACGCAGTATTTT. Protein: CASSPSLAGSTDTQYF.

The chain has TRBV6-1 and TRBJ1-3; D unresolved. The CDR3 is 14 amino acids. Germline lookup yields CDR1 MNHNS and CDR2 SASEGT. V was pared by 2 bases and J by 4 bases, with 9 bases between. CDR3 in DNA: TGTGCCAGCAGTGAAACCCAGACAGGAAACACCATATATTTT. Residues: CASSETQTGNTIYF.

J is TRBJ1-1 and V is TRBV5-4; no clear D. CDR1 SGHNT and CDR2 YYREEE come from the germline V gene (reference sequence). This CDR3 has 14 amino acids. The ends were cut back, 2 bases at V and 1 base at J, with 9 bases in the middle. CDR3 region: CASSFDPKNTEAFF. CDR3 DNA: TGTGCCAGCAGCTTCGACCCAAAGAACACTGAAGCTTTCTTT.

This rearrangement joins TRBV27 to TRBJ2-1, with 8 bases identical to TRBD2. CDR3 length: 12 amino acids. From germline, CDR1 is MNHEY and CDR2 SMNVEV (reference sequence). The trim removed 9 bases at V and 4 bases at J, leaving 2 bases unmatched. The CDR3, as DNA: TGTGCCAGTGGGACTAGTTACAATGAGCAGTTCTTC. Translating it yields CASGTSYNEQFF.

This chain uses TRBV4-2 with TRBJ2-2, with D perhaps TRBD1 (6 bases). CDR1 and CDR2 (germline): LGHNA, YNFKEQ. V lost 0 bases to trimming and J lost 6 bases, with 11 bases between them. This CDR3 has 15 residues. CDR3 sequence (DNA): TGTGCCAGCAGCCAAGAACTTTCAGGGGCCGGGGAGCTGTTTTTT. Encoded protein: CASSQELSGAGELFF.